Listed below are T cell receptor beta chains from one sample, sequenced in a study of identical twins. MiXCR, applied by TCRdb to the 5' RACE reads, yields one record per CDR3 protein. The sample holds under 300,000 distinct CDR3 sequences, over 5% seen once. These data were likewise used in another study, on T cells expressing NK-cell markers.

The sample consisted of CD8+ T cells sorted from blood. The receptors stem from a woman between 18 and 29 years old in good health. Each CDR3 is given with its conserved first and last residue. The D gene is left open where the match is weak. A row's size may be missing; if present it is once, few, many or a size class.

>TRBJ1-2|NA|TRBV20-1|few
TGCAGTGCTAACGGGGCTGGCGACTATGGCTACACCTTC
CSANGAGDYGYTF
>TRBJ2-1|TRBD2|TRBV20-1|NA
TGCAGTGCTAGCCCCACTCCGGGACTAGCGACCAATGAGCAGTTCTTC
CSASPTPGLATNEQFF
>TRBJ2-5|NA|TRBV24-1|few
TGTGCCACCAGTGATTTGATGGGGCAGTCCAAAGAGACCCAGTACTTC
CATSDLMGQSKETQYF
>TRBJ2-7|NA|TRBV20-1|NA
TGCAGTGCTACCGCCCGGGGGCTAAGCTCCTACGAGCAGTACTTC
CSATARGLSSYEQYF
>TRBJ1-6|TRBD1|TRBV19|NA
TGTGCCACTACCGGACAGGGTAATTCACCCCTCCACTTT
CATTGQGNSPLHF
>TRBJ2-1|TRBD2|TRBV6-5|few
TGTGCCAGCACCACTTCGAGGGGACTAGCGGGAGGAAGTGAGCAGTTCTTC
CASTTSRGLAGGSEQFF
>TRBJ2-2|NA|TRBV27|NA
TGTGCCAGCAGTTCTCCCCAGGGAACAGCGAACACCGGGGAGCTGTTTTTT
CASSSPQGTANTGELFF
>TRBJ1-2|TRBD1|TRBV7-9|many
TGTGCCAGCAGCCCAGGGGGCGTTGCCTATGGCTACACCTTC
CASSPGGVAYGYTF
>TRBJ2-1|NA|TRBV3-1|few
TGTGCCAGCAGCCAAGGGTCGGTCGGGTCTTTC
CASSQGSVGSF
>TRBJ1-1|NA|TRBV18|many
TGTGCCAGCTCACCGGCCTCCACTGAAGCTTTCTTT
CASSPASTEAFF
>TRBJ2-7|TRBD1|TRBV7-6|many
TGTGCCAGCAGCTTAGAGGGGACAGCCTCGTACGAGCAGTACTTC
CASSLEGTASYEQYF
>TRBJ2-7|NA|TRBV6-1|NA
TGTGCCAGCAGCATAGGGATCTCGAGCTCCTACGAGCAGTACTTC
CASSIGISSSYEQYF
>TRBJ1-4|NA|TRBV5-5|many
TGTGCCAGCAGCTTGAGGATCCCCTTTGGGGAAAAACTGTTTTTT
CASSLRIPFGEKLFF
>TRBJ1-4|NA|TRBV20-1|few
TGCAGTGCTAGAGACGCGAGGGATGAAAAACTGTTTTTT
CSARDARDEKLFF
>TRBJ1-5|TRBD1|TRBV5-6|NA
TGTGCCAGCAGCTTCGGGACAGGGGCTCATCAGCCCCAGCATTTT
CASSFGTGAHQPQHF
>TRBJ1-1|NA|TRBV27|few
TGTGCCAGCAGTAGGGAGGGGAACACTGAAGCTTTCTTT
CASSREGNTEAFF
>TRBJ2-7|NA|TRBV7-2|few
TGTGCCAGCAGCCCTTTCGTGGGTACCTACGAGCAGTACTTC
CASSPFVGTYEQYF
>TRBJ2-7|TRBD1|TRBV5-1|many
TGCGCCAGCAAGAAGACAGGGGAGATCGAGCAGTACTTC
CASKKTGEIEQYF
>TRBJ2-3|NA|TRBV12-3/TRBV12-4|NA
TGTGCCAGCACAACGCCCTGGGAGAACGCGGGGCGAACGCAGTATTTT
CASTTPWENAGRTQYF
>TRBJ1-2|NA|TRBV2|many
TGTGCCAGCAGTGTGTGGGACATTTCTAACTATGGCTACACCTTC
CASSVWDISNYGYTF
>TRBJ2-3|TRBD1|TRBV2|many
TGTGCCAGGAGGACAGGGGGCACAGATACGCAGTATTTT
CARRTGGTDTQYF
>TRBJ1-1|NA|TRBV27|NA
TGTGCCAGCAGTTCAGGGCCGGGGTCGAGCACTGAAGCTTTCTTT
CASSSGPGSSTEAFF
>TRBJ2-1|NA|TRBV11-3|few
TGTGCCAGCAGCCCTACTTGGGGCCCTCGGAATGAGCAGTTCTTC
CASSPTWGPRNEQFF
>TRBJ1-2|TRBD1|TRBV5-1|few
TGCGCCAGCAGTCCAACCCAGGGGGGGAAGAACTATGGCTACACCTTC
CASSPTQGGKNYGYTF
>TRBJ2-1|TRBD1|TRBV6-5|NA
TGTGCCAGCAGTTGCGCCTGGGACAGGGGGCAATACAATGAGCAGTTCTTC
CASSCAWDRGQYNEQFF
>TRBJ2-1|NA|TRBV11-3|few
TGTGCCAGCAGCCTGGGTCAGTGGGAGTTGAATGAGCAGTTCTTC
CASSLGQWELNEQFF
>TRBJ2-1|NA|TRBV7-3|few
TGTGCCAGCAGCCCTGGAGGGGGTACCTACAATGAGCAGTTCTTC
CASSPGGGTYNEQFF
>TRBJ1-2|NA|TRBV4-3|few
TGCGCCAGCAGCCAAGGGACCCGGGACACCGATCGGAACTATGGCTACACCTTC
CASSQGTRDTDRNYGYTF
>TRBJ2-2|TRBD1|TRBV27|many
TGTGCCAGCACCTATACCACGACAGGGGGAACCGGGGAGCTGTTTTTT
CASTYTTTGGTGELFF
>TRBJ1-6|NA|TRBV7-9|many
TGTGCCAGCATCCCACTGGGTTCCTATAATTCACCCCTCCACTTT
CASIPLGSYNSPLHF
>TRBJ2-1|NA|TRBV10-1|many
TGCGCCAGCAGTGAGTCTTTACTGGGCAGAGAGCAGTTCTTC
CASSESLLGREQFF
>TRBJ2-7|NA|TRBV9|NA
TGTGCCAGCAGCCCCTCATGGGGCCGCGACGAGCAGTACTTC
CASSPSWGRDEQYF
>TRBJ2-7|NA|TRBV15|NA
TGTGCCACCAGCGTAGGACTCTACGAGCAGTACTTC
CATSVGLYEQYF
>TRBJ1-1|NA|TRBV11-2|NA
TGTGCCAGCAGCTCGGTTATCAGGGGGAACACTGAAGCTTTCTTT
CASSSVIRGNTEAFF
>TRBJ2-2|NA|TRBV7-9|NA
TGTGCCAGCGCCGACGGGCTAGCCGGGGAGCTGTTTTTT
CASADGLAGELFF
>TRBJ1-1|NA|TRBV7-9|many
TGTGCCAGCAGCTTAGAAACGACAGACTTGGGCACTGAAGCTTTCTTT
CASSLETTDLGTEAFF
>TRBJ2-4|TRBD1|TRBV27|NA
TGTGCCAGCAGCTCGCAGGGGGCGGTTGGCGTAAACATTCAGTACTTC
CASSSQGAVGVNIQYF
>TRBJ2-5|NA|TRBV2|many
TGTGCCAGCAGTGAAGATCAGCGACAAGAGACCCAGTACTTC
CASSEDQRQETQYF
>TRBJ2-1|TRBD2|TRBV9|NA
TGTGCCAGCAGCGTCGGTAGCGGGAGGTACAATGAGCAGTTCTTC
CASSVGSGRYNEQFF
>TRBJ2-1|TRBD2|TRBV12-3/TRBV12-4|many
TGTGCCAGCAGTCAGGGACTAGCGGGGCCCACGGGCTACAATGAGCAGTTCTTC
CASSQGLAGPTGYNEQFF
>TRBJ2-7|NA|TRBV9|NA
TGTGCCAGCAGCGAAAACATGGACGAGCAGTACTTC
CASSENMDEQYF
>TRBJ2-5|NA|TRBV15|NA
TGTGCCACCAAGGTCAGGGGAGGAGAGACCCAGTACTTC
CATKVRGGETQYF
>TRBJ2-3|NA|TRBV5-6|few
TGTGCCAGCAGCCCCGGCACGAGTTATTTTCTAGCGGATACGCAGTATTTT
CASSPGTSYFLADTQYF
>TRBJ2-2|NA|TRBV11-2|many
TGTGCCAGCAGGTCGTGGGGGGTTGGAACCACCGGGGAGCTGTTTTTT
CASRSWGVGTTGELFF
>TRBJ1-2|NA|TRBV6-5|NA
TGTGCCAGCAGTTACCCTACACAGGATTATGGCTACACCTTC
CASSYPTQDYGYTF
>TRBJ1-5|NA|TRBV27|NA
TGTGCCAGCAGTCCACGACAGGTCGGCCAGCCCCAGCATTTT
CASSPRQVGQPQHF
>TRBJ1-1|NA|TRBV30|few
TGTGCCTGGATTGGGGTAATTGAAGCTTTCTTT
CAWIGVIEAFF